Each of the 26 T cell receptor beta chains below was sequenced from the same sample in a study of CD8+CD57+ T cells in acquired aplastic anemia. The patients chosen for sequencing had shown expansion of CD8+CD57+ cells (detected by flow cytometry). CDR3 and TCR beta VDJ profiling relied on genomic DNA as the template. TCRdb processed the reads anew with MiXCR; each CDR3 protein has one entry. The sample has about 160,000 distinct CDR3 sequences, over 40% seen once; the top ten hold around 3.2%. Sequenced: sorted CD4+, CD8+, or CD8+CD57+ T cells (not recorded which) from PBMCs. All receptors come from a human donor with aplastic anemia.

This clonotype has a handful of counts. The chain recombines TRBV28 with TRBJ2-2; 7 nucleotides match TRBD2. CDR1 and CDR2 from the germline V gene are MDHEN and SYDVKM. The CDR3 length is 15 residues. Trimming removed 5 bases from V and 3 bases from J; junction bases left unmatched: 6. The chain's CDR3 is CASSAPGRDTGELFF. In DNA form, the CDR3 reads TGTGCCAGCAGTGCCCCAGGGAGGGACACCGGGGAGCTGTTTTTT. The full variable domain, completed using reference TRBV28 and TRBJ2-2, is DVKVTQSSRYLVKRTGEKVFLECVQDMDHENMFWYRQDPGLGLRLIYFSYDVKMKEKGDIPEGYSVSREKKERFSLILESASTNQTSMYLCASSAPGRDTGELFFGEGSRLTVL.

V and J are TRBV3-1 and TRBJ2-1; 10 bases map to TRBD1. CDR1 is LGHDT, CDR2 YNNKEL, per germline (reference sequence). This CDR3 region has 16 residues. Trimming removed 3 bases from V and 8 bases from J; junction bases left unmatched: 10. The CDR3 nucleotides are TGTGCCAGCAGCCATAAGACTAGGGACAGGGGTGATGAGCAGTTCTTC. Translating it yields CASSHKTRDRGDEQFF.

This chain uses TRBV20-1 with TRBJ1-2; D may be TRBD1 (6 bases). This CDR3 spans 15 amino acids. Per germline, CDR1 DFQATT and CDR2 SNEGSKA (reference sequence). Trimming stripped 3 bases from V and 6 bases from J, with 20 bases between. The CDR3 bases are TGCAGTGCTAGCCGGAGACAGGACAGCCTTCATGGCTACACCTTC. Translated, it gives CSASRRQDSLHGYTF.

The chain carries TRBV29-1 and TRBJ1-5; TRBD1 might be the D (5 bases). Trimming stripped 4 bases from V and 5 bases from J, with 12 bases between. The CDR3 runs to 13 residues. CDR1 is SQVTM, CDR2 ANQGSEA, per germline. The CDR3 DNA is TGCAGCGTTGTAGGGGCGGGGGATCAGCCCCAGCATTTT. This sequence encodes CSVVGAGDQPQHF.

J is TRBJ1-3 and V is TRBV7-8; D gene unclear. CDR1 and CDR2 (germline): SGHVS, FQNEAQ. The CDR3 has 14 amino acids. V gave up 2 bases and J gave up 9 bases, with 14 bases separating them. The CDR3 loop is CASSLTHNLTTIYF. The CDR3 DNA reads as TGTGCCAGCAGCTTAACACATAACCTAACCACCATATATTTT. Full variable domain (remainder filled in from reference TRBV7-8 and TRBJ1-3): GAGVSQSPRYKVAKRGQDVALRCDPISGHVSLFWYQQALGQGPEFLTYFQNEAQLDKSGLPSDRFFAERPEGSVSTLKIQRTQQEDSAVYLCASSLTHNLTTIYFGEGSWLTVV.

Many counts were recorded for this clonotype. V usage is TRBV7-2 and J usage is TRBJ2-1, with D uncertain. From germline, CDR1 is SGHTA and CDR2 FQGNSA. The CDR3 contains 13 residues. The ends were cut back, 5 bases at V and 8 bases at J, with 13 bases in the middle. The DNA of the CDR3 is TGTGCCAGCAGCCCACCTTCGGTTTATGAGCAGTTCTTC. Protein: CASSPPSVYEQFF.

To note about this clonotype: A read error may account for a junction end that differs from germline. The rearrangement joins TRBV4-3 to TRBJ2-7; TRBD1 or TRBD2 may be the D gene (5 bases each). The CDR3 has 16 residues. Germline CDR1 is LGHNA and CDR2 is YSLEER. The CDR3 loop reads CASSQDRGGLVYEQYF. The DNA of the CDR3 is TGCGCCAGCAGCCAAGATCGGGGCGGGTTAGTCTACGAGCAGTACTTT.

The rearrangement links TRBV20-1 to TRBJ1-6, with D perhaps matching TRBD1 (5 bases). This CDR3 has 15 residues. V lost 6 bases, J lost 9 bases, and 21 bases lay in between. Germline values: CDR1 DFQATT, CDR2 SNEGSKA (reference sequence). This CDR3 reads CSALQETGEGSPLHF. Written as DNA, the CDR3 is TGCAGTGCCCTACAGGAAACGGGGGAGGGTTCACCCCTCCACTTT.

This clonotype was detected many times. V and J are TRBV20-1 and TRBJ1-1; the match to TRBD1 covers 9 bases. CDR1 is DFQATT and CDR2 is SNEGSKA in the germline V gene (reference sequence). The length of the CDR3 is 13 residues. Trimming removed 6 bases from V and 6 bases from J; junction bases left unmatched: 8. CDR3 in amino acids: CSAPRTGEAEAFF. CDR3 nucleotides: TGCAGTGCCCCGCGGACAGGGGAAGCTGAAGCTTTCTTT.

This clonotype showed up many times. V is TRBV20-1 and J is TRBJ1-6; 7 bases agree with TRBD1. V shed 2 bases and J 10 bases; nucleotides not matched to a gene: 5. This CDR3 contains 13 residues. CDR1 is DFQATT and CDR2 is SNEGSKA in the germline V gene (reference sequence). The CDR3 loop reads CSARTGVGSPLHF. The CDR3 DNA sequence: TGCAGTGCTAGAACAGGGGTAGGGTCACCCCTCCACTTT.

This clonotype was counted a few times. A single base separates this from a much larger clone, so it may be a read error. The V call is TRBV10-3, the J call TRBJ2-7, with D perhaps TRBD2 (6 bases). The germline V gene encodes CDR1 ENHRY and CDR2 SYGVKD. The CDR3 has 15 residues. CDR3 loop: CASSERVRGIYEQYV. The CDR3 DNA follows: TGTGCCAGCAGTGAACGGGTTCGGGGGATTTACGAGCAGTACGTC.

This chain links TRBV11-1 with TRBJ2-7, with a possible D match to TRBD2 (6 bases). The V and J ends lost 0 bases and 5 bases respectively, with 17 bases between them. The V gene's germline CDR1 is SGHAT and CDR2 FQDESV (reference sequence). This CDR3 has 16 amino acids. This CDR3 reads CASSLALRGVGHEQYF. The CDR3 DNA reads TGTGCCAGCAGCTTAGCCTTGCGGGGTGTGGGACACGAGCAGTACTTC.

This clonotype appeared many times. The CDR3 sequence is CASSLVWGTVTMNTEAFF. In DNA, the CDR3 is TGTGCCAGCAGCTTAGTTTGGGGGACAGTGACGATGAACACTGAAGCTTTCTTT. The V and J genes are TRBV11-3 and TRBJ1-1, with 7 positions matching TRBD1. V was pared by 1 base and J by 0 bases, with 11 bases of the junction left unmatched. The germline V gene has CDR1 SGHNT and CDR2 YENEEA. The CDR3 is made up of 18 amino acids. The full variable domain, its missing parts supplied by reference TRBV11-3 and TRBJ1-1, is EAGVVQSPRYKIIEKKQPVAFWCNPISGHNTLYWYLQNLGQGPELLIRYENEEAVDDSQLPKDRFSAERLKGVDSTLKIQPAELGDSAVYLCASSLVWGTVTMNTEAFFGQGTRLTVV.

This CDR3 reads CSARPQGNYGYTF. CDR3 nucleotide sequence: TGCAGTGCTAGACCACAGGGGAACTATGGCTACACCTTC. The chain joins TRBV20-1 to TRBJ1-2, with 7 bases lining up with TRBD1. Germline CDR1 is DFQATT and CDR2 is SNEGSKA (reference sequence). V shed 2 bases, J shed 2 bases, and the junction held 2 bases outside the gene matches. The CDR3 consists of 13 residues.

This chain links TRBV7-2 with TRBJ2-5; D unresolved. This CDR3 is built from 13 residues. The V gene lost 5 bases and the J gene lost 1 base, with 8 bases spanning the gap. Germline V gene lookup returns CDR1 SGHTA and CDR2 FQGNSA. In DNA form, the CDR3 reads TGTGCCAGCAGCCCTAATGTCCAAGAGACCCAGTACTTC. It codes for CASSPNVQETQYF.

At least ten counts were recorded for this clonotype. The chain is built from TRBV29-1 and TRBJ1-1; D gene unclear. CDR1 SQVTM and CDR2 ANQGSEA come from the germline V gene. CDR3 length: 12 residues. The V end lost 4 bases, the J end lost 3 bases, and 9 bases lay between the germline ends. DNA for the CDR3: TGCAGCGTTGGGGGTTACGACACTGAAGCTTTCTTT. Its protein product is CSVGGYDTEAFF.

This chain connects TRBV20-1 to TRBJ2-3; D is perhaps TRBD2 (5 bases). V lost 2 bases and J 0 bases, leaving 15 bases between the germline ends. The CDR3 length is 16 residues. Per germline, CDR1 DFQATT and CDR2 SNEGSKA (reference sequence). CDR3 amino acids: CSARSGSSLSTDTQYF. CDR3 sequence (DNA): TGCAGTGCTAGATCCGGGTCTAGCTTAAGCACAGATACGCAGTATTTT.

The rearrangement joins TRBV28 to TRBJ1-1; D is possibly TRBD1 (6 bases). Germline loops: CDR1 MDHEN, CDR2 SYDVKM. This CDR3 has 15 residues. Trimming took off 2 bases at V and 6 bases at J, with 16 bases between the two ends. CDR3 sequence: CASSLIGPEGAEAFF. The DNA of the CDR3 is TGTGCCAGCAGTTTAATCGGGCCCGAGGGGGCTGAAGCTTTCTTT.

This chain connects TRBV19 to TRBJ1-6; 10 bases map to TRBD1. This CDR3 has 16 amino acids. The ends lost 3 bases at V and 5 bases at J; junction bases unmatched: 4. CDR1 and CDR2 from the germline V gene are LNHDA and SQIVND (reference sequence). The CDR3 is CASSMTGTGDNSPLHF. CDR3 bases: TGTGCCAGTAGTATGACCGGGACAGGGGATAATTCACCCCTCCACTTT.

Many counts were recorded for this clonotype. Here the CDR3 DNA reads TGTGCCAGTAGCGAGTCACAGGTGAAGAACACTGAAGCTTTCTTT. It codes for CASSESQVKNTEAFF. The chain has TRBV19 and TRBJ1-1; a weak D match, TRBD1 (5 bases). In germline, CDR1 is LNHDA, CDR2 SQIVND (reference sequence). Trimming removed 6 bases from V and 1 base from J, with 15 bases in between. This CDR3 has 15 amino acids.

The table lists this clonotype with a count of one. This rearrangement joins TRBV19 to TRBJ1-2; 8 bases align to TRBD1. V lost 4 bases, J lost 5 bases, and 9 bases stayed unmatched. CDR3 length equals 15 residues. Germline V lookup: CDR1 LNHDA, CDR2 SQIVND (reference sequence). The CDR3 region has the DNA TGTGCCAGTAGTACCCAAGACAGGGGAGTTTATGGCTACACCTTC. Its protein product is CASSTQDRGVYGYTF.

This chain joins TRBV29-1 and TRBJ2-1; 8 positions agree with TRBD2. CDR3 length equals 13 residues. Trimming cost V 3 bases and J 10 bases; bases outside gene matches: 8. Germline CDR1 reads SQVTM; CDR2 reads ANQGSEA. The CDR3 loop reads CSVEGRGGWEQFF. The CDR3 DNA reads as TGCAGCGTTGAGGGTCGGGGGGGATGGGAGCAGTTCTTC.

The rearrangement links TRBV29-1 to TRBJ2-7; D ambiguous. Germline V gene data show CDR1 as SQVTM and CDR2 as ANQGSEA. The CDR3 is made up of 12 amino acids. The ends were cut back, 4 bases at V and 0 bases at J, with 7 bases in the middle. CDR3 bases: TGCAGCGTTGTAGAAGACTCCTACGAGCAGTACTTC. Its protein product is CSVVEDSYEQYF.

In the case of this clonotype: At one end the junction does not follow the germline gene, possibly because of a read error. The rearrangement uses TRBV7-9 and TRBJ1-6; a weak D match, TRBD1 (5 bases). The germline CDR1 and CDR2 sequences are SEHNR and FQNEAQ (reference sequence). The CDR3 runs 12 residues. The DNA of the CDR3 is TGTGTCAGCGAAGGGGACAATTCACCCCTCCACTTT. Its translation: CVSEGDNSPLHF.

Only a few counts were recorded for this clonotype. The genes are TRBV15 and TRBJ1-4, with D unresolved. The CDR3 contains 16 residues. Between the trimmed V and J ends, which lost 5 bases and 6 bases, there was a span of 19 bases. Germline-derived CDR1 and CDR2 are LNHNV and YYDKDF (reference sequence). CDR3 region: CATSGSPGFLDEKLFF. The CDR3 DNA is TGTGCCACCAGCGGATCGCCGGGATTCTTAGATGAAAAACTGTTTTTT. The variable domain in full, completed from reference TRBV15 and TRBJ1-4, reads DAMVIQNPRYQVTQFGKPVTLSCSQTLNHNVMYWYQQKSSQAPKLLFHYYDKDFNNEADTPDNFQSRRPNTSFCFLDIRSPGLGDTAMYLCATSGSPGFLDEKLFFGSGTQLSVL.

This clonotype was detected many times. The V call is TRBV19, the J call TRBJ1-2, with D maybe TRBD1 (6 bases). V gave up 7 bases and J gave up 0 bases, with 15 bases separating them. This CDR3 contains 15 residues. CDR1 is LNHDA, CDR2 SQIVND, per germline (reference sequence). The CDR3 here is CASTPPGQPNYGYTF. The CDR3 coding sequence is TGTGCCAGTACCCCCCCAGGACAGCCTAACTATGGCTACACCTTC.